This T cell receptor (beta chain) stems from a study of T cell changes during pregnancy in multiple sclerosis. Assay: immunoSEQ multiplex PCR; the TCRdb copy retains only in-frame clones and omits some. Here the sample spans roughly 90,000 clones, approximately 94% being singletons. Germline loops: CDR1 SQVTM, CDR2 ANQGSEA. V trimming: 3 bases; J trimming: 0 bases; junction bases outside the gene matches: 11. This CDR3 is built from 17 residues. The material was peripheral blood, obtained in the third trimester of pregnancy. The receptor's source is a female donor with multiple sclerosis, enrolled in a pregnancy study. This chain uses TRBV29-1 with TRBJ2-1, with 7 bases fitting TRBD2. The CDR3 DNA reads TGCAGCGTTGACAGCGGGGATAGCTTCAACTCCTACAATGAGCAGTTCTTC. Translated, it gives CSVDSGDSFNSYNEQFF.